The rows below give T cell receptor beta chains drawn from one sample of a study of T cells after yellow fever vaccination. One entry per CDR3 protein results from TCRdb running MiXCR on the 5' RACE reads. The table lists some 220,000 distinct CDR3 sequences, 3% to 3.5% of them singletons. The sample consisted of CD4+ T cells sorted from PBMCs, taken 10 days after the yellow fever booster vaccination. Every receptor here comes from a man younger than 35 who received the YFV17D yellow fever vaccine. Both conserved end residues are part of each CDR3. The order of the fields is V gene, J gene, D gene, clone size, CDR3 protein, CDR3 DNA. D genes are given only for firm matches. The size entry is marked missing in some rows and otherwise reads once, few, many or a size class.

v_gene: TRBV6-5; j_gene: TRBJ2-7; d_gene: -; abundance: many; CDR3aa: CASSLRPTSYEQYF; CDR3nt: TGTGCCAGCAGCCTCCGTCCCACATCCTACGAGCAGTACTTC
v_gene: TRBV4-3; j_gene: TRBJ2-3; d_gene: -; abundance: -; CDR3aa: CASSQVVDLRVTQYF; CDR3nt: TGCGCCAGCAGCCAAGTAGTCGATCTTCGGGTTACGCAGTATTTT
v_gene: TRBV7-2; j_gene: TRBJ2-7; d_gene: -; abundance: many; CDR3aa: CASSLSVGASYEQYF; CDR3nt: TGTGCCAGCAGCTTGAGTGTGGGGGCGAGTTACGAGCAGTACTTC
v_gene: TRBV6-1; j_gene: TRBJ1-6; d_gene: -; abundance: -; CDR3aa: CASHRASEPLHF; CDR3nt: TGTGCCAGCCATAGGGCCTCTGAACCCCTCCACTTT
v_gene: TRBV20-1; j_gene: TRBJ2-7; d_gene: -; abundance: few; CDR3aa: CSARGSGNEQYF; CDR3nt: TGCAGTGCTAGGGGGTCCGGGAACGAGCAGTACTTC
v_gene: TRBV18; j_gene: TRBJ2-3; d_gene: TRBD2; abundance: -; CDR3aa: CASSPLAGEPTDTQYF; CDR3nt: TGTGCCAGCTCACCACTAGCGGGGGAGCCCACAGATACGCAGTATTTT
v_gene: TRBV10-3; j_gene: TRBJ2-2; d_gene: TRBD1; abundance: few; CDR3aa: CAISKGQGANTGELFF; CDR3nt: TGTGCCATCAGTAAGGGACAGGGGGCGAACACCGGGGAGCTGTTTTTT
v_gene: TRBV18; j_gene: TRBJ1-2; d_gene: -; abundance: few; CDR3aa: CASSPGAEHYGYTF; CDR3nt: TGTGCCAGCTCACCAGGCGCCGAGCACTATGGCTACACCTTC
v_gene: TRBV4-2; j_gene: TRBJ2-5; d_gene: TRBD2; abundance: -; CDR3aa: CASSPSGGGETQYF; CDR3nt: TGTGCCAGCAGTCCGAGCGGGGGTGGGGAGACCCAGTACTTC
v_gene: TRBV7-2; j_gene: TRBJ1-2; d_gene: -; abundance: -; CDR3aa: CASSKGGWDGYTF; CDR3nt: TGTGCCAGCAGCAAGGGGGGCTGGGATGGCTACACCTTC
v_gene: TRBV4-2; j_gene: TRBJ1-5; d_gene: TRBD1; abundance: -; CDR3aa: CASSQTGGENQPQHF; CDR3nt: TGTGCCAGCAGCCAAACAGGGGGCGAAAATCAGCCCCAGCATTTT
v_gene: TRBV27; j_gene: TRBJ1-6; d_gene: TRBD1; abundance: few; CDR3aa: CASSGGTSRGSYNSPLHF; CDR3nt: TGTGCCAGCAGTGGGGGGACGTCCAGGGGGTCCTATAATTCACCCCTCCACTTT
v_gene: TRBV1; j_gene: TRBJ1-2; d_gene: -; abundance: few; CDR3aa: CTSSQDGTALTLYGYTF; CDR3nt: TGCACCAGCAGCCAAGATGGGACAGCTCTAACGCTCTATGGCTACACCTTC
v_gene: TRBV3-1; j_gene: TRBJ1-1; d_gene: -; abundance: -; CDR3aa: CASSQFSRTEAFF; CDR3nt: TGTGCCAGCAGCCAATTTAGCAGAACTGAAGCTTTCTTT
v_gene: TRBV24-1; j_gene: TRBJ2-1; d_gene: TRBD1; abundance: many; CDR3aa: CATSDFATGNEQFF; CDR3nt: TGTGCCACCAGTGATTTTGCGACAGGGAATGAGCAGTTCTTC
v_gene: TRBV28; j_gene: TRBJ2-1; d_gene: -; abundance: few; CDR3aa: CASSSHARDGEQFF; CDR3nt: TGTGCCAGCAGTTCCCATGCCAGGGACGGAGAGCAGTTCTTC
v_gene: TRBV9; j_gene: TRBJ2-1; d_gene: -; abundance: few; CDR3aa: CASSVDISYNEQFF; CDR3nt: TGTGCCAGCAGCGTAGATATCTCCTACAATGAGCAGTTCTTC
v_gene: TRBV7-2; j_gene: TRBJ2-1; d_gene: -; abundance: many; CDR3aa: CASSPGLNNEQFF; CDR3nt: TGTGCCAGCAGCCCGGGACTTAACAATGAGCAGTTCTTC
v_gene: TRBV7-9; j_gene: TRBJ1-1; d_gene: -; abundance: many; CDR3aa: CASSHPLVNTEAFF; CDR3nt: TGTGCCAGCAGCCACCCCTTAGTGAACACTGAAGCTTTCTTT
v_gene: TRBV5-1; j_gene: TRBJ2-3; d_gene: -; abundance: many; CDR3aa: CASSLGQTTDTQYF; CDR3nt: TGCGCCAGCAGCTTGGGTCAGACCACAGATACGCAGTATTTT
v_gene: TRBV15; j_gene: TRBJ1-1; d_gene: -; abundance: few; CDR3aa: CATSRQLGPEAFF; CDR3nt: TGTGCCACCAGCAGACAACTAGGGCCTGAAGCTTTCTTT
v_gene: TRBV20-1; j_gene: TRBJ1-5; d_gene: TRBD1; abundance: -; CDR3aa: CSAGRDRDNQPQHF; CDR3nt: TGCAGTGCTGGGAGGGACAGGGACAATCAGCCCCAGCATTTT
v_gene: TRBV5-5; j_gene: TRBJ2-5; d_gene: -; abundance: many; CDR3aa: CASSPGLQSWETQYF; CDR3nt: TGTGCCAGCAGCCCGGGACTCCAGTCTTGGGAGACCCAGTACTTC
v_gene: TRBV18; j_gene: TRBJ2-2; d_gene: TRBD2; abundance: many; CDR3aa: CASSPLAAAGDTGELFF; CDR3nt: TGTGCCAGCTCACCACTTGCGGCAGCGGGGGACACCGGGGAGCTGTTTTTT
v_gene: TRBV5-4; j_gene: TRBJ1-3; d_gene: -; abundance: many; CDR3aa: CASSFNGNTIYF; CDR3nt: TGTGCCAGCAGCTTTAATGGAAACACCATATATTTT
v_gene: TRBV30; j_gene: TRBJ2-7; d_gene: TRBD1; abundance: -; CDR3aa: CAWNLRSGDSRKYEQYF; CDR3nt: TGTGCCTGGAACCTTAGATCCGGGGACAGCAGAAAGTACGAGCAGTACTTC